Each of the 21 T cell receptor beta chains below was sequenced from the same sample in a study of blood T cells in healthy people across ages (dated by TCRdb to 2014 to 2015). Libraries were made using 5' RACE. The second PCR ran for roughly 7 to 11 cycles and used a J-beta primer mix along with a sample-barcoded 5' primer. TCRdb took the public reads, trimmed them with fastp at Q25, ran MiXCR for clone calling and kept in-frame beta chains. Under each unique CDR3 protein, matching rows form one entry showing the most common genes and DNA. The sample includes around 2 million distinct CDR3 sequences, with 30% to 40% observed a single time. The ten biggest clones cover under 30% of the sample. Sequenced sample: blood. The receptors were sampled from a human donor in good health.

The chain links TRBV21-1 to TRBJ2-6; the table's D call of TRBD1 was not tested on the DNA. TRBV21-1 corresponds to a pseudogene. This CDR3 is 19 amino acids long. The CDR3 sequence is CASSSCPGQGPLGANVLTF. For the CDR3, the DNA is TGTGCCAGCAGCTCCTGTCCGGGACAGGGACCTCTGGGGGCCAACGTCCTGACTTTC.

This clonotype appeared a few times. The rearrangement links TRBV20-1 to TRBJ2-7, with 7 bases that match TRBD2. V was pared by 3 bases and J by 0 bases, with 8 bases of the junction left unmatched. Per the germline V gene, CDR1 is DFQATT and CDR2 is SNEGSKA (reference sequence). The CDR3 consists of 15 residues. The chain's CDR3 is CSARGGAGNSYEQYF. CDR3 sequence (DNA): TGCAGTGCTAGGGGAGGGGCAGGGAACTCCTACGAGCAGTACTTC.

The rearrangement uses TRBV2 and TRBJ2-3, with 8 bases matching TRBD2. Looked up from germline, CDR1 is SNHLY and CDR2 is FYNNEI. The V gene end was trimmed by 6 bases and the J gene end by 4 bases; junction bases not matched to a gene: 12. This CDR3 is built from 16 residues. The DNA of the CDR3 is TGTGCCAGCAGAGCCATGGAGGTACTAGCGGCAGATACGCAGTATTTT. It specifies CASRAMEVLAADTQYF.

The chain has TRBV7-6 and TRBJ2-3, with D unclear. The germline gives CDR1 SGHVS, CDR2 FNYEAQ. The CDR3 has 14 residues. V dropped 7 bases and J dropped 5 bases, with 16 bases sitting between them. The CDR3 region has the DNA TGTGCCAGCACCCCGACGCCGGTAGTAGATACGCAGTATTTT. Translated: CASTPTPVVDTQYF.

This chain joins TRBV2 and TRBJ2-5, with TRBD2 identical over 9 bases. The DNA matches TRBJ2-1 better at its end, which makes the J call doubtful. CDR3 length equals 14 residues. Per the germline V gene, CDR1 is SNHLY and CDR2 is FYNNEI. CDR3 protein: CASSEVTSGETQFF. The CDR3 DNA reads as TGTGCCAGCAGTGAAGTGACTAGCGGAGAGACCCAGTTCTTC.

This clonotype was picked up a small number of times. The chain is built from TRBV10-3 and TRBJ1-2; the match to TRBD1 covers 7 bases. The germline V gene has CDR1 ENHRY and CDR2 SYGVKD. With V trimmed by 3 bases and J by 1 base, 5 bases remained unmatched. The CDR3 sequence is 15 residues long. In nucleotides, the CDR3 is TGTGCCATCAGTGACAGGGGGAGCGGTAACTATGGCTACACCTTC. The encoded protein is CAISDRGSGNYGYTF.

DNA of the CDR3: TGCGCCAGCAGCCGGCTACAGGGGGCTGGAGAGACCCAGTACTTC. Encoded protein: CASSRLQGAGETQYF. The chain links TRBV4-3 to TRBJ2-5, with 9 bases identical to TRBD1. The CDR3 is made up of 15 amino acids. Germline V gene lookup returns CDR1 LGHNA and CDR2 YSLEER. V shed 4 bases and J 4 bases; nucleotides not matched to a gene: 7.

In its sample, this clonotype was seen a few times. The V gene is TRBV4-1, the J gene TRBJ1-5; D is uncertain. V lost 3 bases to trimming and J lost 7 bases, with 10 bases between them. This CDR3 contains 13 residues. Looked up from germline, CDR1 is MGHRA and CDR2 is YSYEKL. In DNA, the CDR3 is TGCGCCAGCAGCCAGGGGAAGTGGCAGCCCCAGCATTTT. Translation gives CASSQGKWQPQHF.

CDR3: CASSLANRGETQYF. DNA for the CDR3: TGCGCCAGCAGCTTGGCCAACAGGGGGGAGACCCAGTACTTC. The chain carries TRBV5-1 and TRBJ2-5; 8 positions match TRBD1. Germline CDR1 SGHRS, CDR2 YFSETQ. The ends lost 0 bases at V and 5 bases at J; junction bases unmatched: 3. The CDR3 has 14 residues.

This clonotype was seen just once. This rearrangement joins TRBV7-2 to TRBJ2-5, with TRBD2 matching 7 bases. Unmatched junction bases numbered 9, after V lost 5 bases and J lost 3 bases. Per germline, CDR1 SGHTA and CDR2 FQGNSA. This CDR3 spans 15 amino acids. The CDR3 DNA sequence: TGTGCCAGCAGCCCGCGCCGGACTAGGAAAGAGACCCAGTACTTC. Residues: CASSPRRTRKETQYF.

This chain connects TRBV20-1 to TRBJ2-7; 7 bases map to TRBD2. After removal of 0 bases from V and 3 bases from J, the junction contained 5 bases not matched to a gene. The germline gives CDR1 DFQATT, CDR2 SNEGSKA (reference sequence). This CDR3 is 14 amino acids long. CDR3 coding DNA: TGCAGTGCTAGAGATCAGGGAGGGGTCTACGAGCAGTACTTC. Its protein is CSARDQGGVYEQYF.

A single count supports this clonotype. The gene calls are TRBV11-3 and TRBJ2-1, with 8 bases aligning to TRBD2. The CDR3 covers 17 residues. The germline V gene encodes CDR1 SGHNT and CDR2 YENEEA. Trimming took 1 base from V and 4 from J; bases not matched to a gene: 9. CDR3 sequence: CASSLVRLLADYNEQFF. CDR3 DNA: TGTGCCAGCAGCTTAGTACGGCTACTAGCGGATTACAATGAGCAGTTCTTC. Supplemented by reference TRBV11-3 and TRBJ2-1, the full variable domain reads EAGVVQSPRYKIIEKKQPVAFWCNPISGHNTLYWYLQNLGQGPELLIRYENEEAVDDSQLPKDRFSAERLKGVDSTLKIQPAELGDSAVYLCASSLVRLLADYNEQFFGPGTRLTVL.

This rearrangement joins TRBV7-8 to TRBJ2-1, with 7 bases that match TRBD2. CDR3 length equals 14 residues. Germline values: CDR1 SGHVS, CDR2 FQNEAQ. Losses at the gene ends were 10 bases for V and 2 bases for J; bases not matched to a gene: 8. CDR3 amino acids: CATSTGGTYNEQFF. As DNA, the CDR3 is TGTGCCACTTCGACGGGGGGTACCTACAATGAGCAGTTCTTC. Based on the CDR3 plus reference TRBV7-8 and TRBJ2-1, the full variable domain is GAGVSQSPRYKVAKRGQDVALRCDPISGHVSLFWYQQALGQGPEFLTYFQNEAQLDKSGLPSDRFFAERPEGSVSTLKIQRTQQEDSAVYLCATSTGGTYNEQFFGPGTRLTVL.

There are many counts of this clonotype. The chain uses TRBV29-1 and TRBJ1-1; possibly TRBD1 for D (5 bases). The CDR3 has 15 amino acids. V lost 5 bases, J lost 0 bases, and 16 bases lay in between. The germline V gene encodes CDR1 SQVTM and CDR2 ANQGSEA. The DNA of the CDR3 is TGCAGCGTTCGCCCAGGGTGGGGGATGAACACTGAAGCTTTCTTT. This gives the protein CSVRPGWGMNTEAFF. Supplemented by reference TRBV29-1 and TRBJ1-1, the full variable domain reads SAVISQKPSRDICQRGTSLTIQCQVDSQVTMMFWYRQQPGQSLTLIATANQGSEATYESGFVIDKFPISRPNLTFSTLTVSNMSPEDSSIYLCSVRPGWGMNTEAFFGQGTRLTVV.

This clonotype showed up just a few times. This rearrangement joins TRBV18 to TRBJ1-2; possible D gene TRBD1, 5 bases. V shed 2 bases and J shed 8 bases, with 9 bases lying between them. Looked up from germline, CDR1 is KGHSH and CDR2 is LQKENI. There are 12 residues in the CDR3. The DNA of the CDR3 is TGTGCCAGCTCACCAGGGACGGCCGGCTACACCTTC. This translates into CASSPGTAGYTF.

This clonotype was seen more than once but under ten times. The V call is TRBV18, the J call TRBJ2-4; D ambiguous. V was clipped by 3 bases and J by 8 bases, with 11 bases between them. The CDR3 loop spans 13 amino acids. The germline V gene has CDR1 KGHSH and CDR2 LQKENI. Here the CDR3 reads CASSPRPRDIQYF. DNA for the CDR3: TGTGCCAGCTCACCTAGGCCAAGGGACATTCAGTACTTC.

This clonotype was picked up a small number of times. The chain carries TRBV5-1 and TRBJ2-7, with D hard to call. Deletions cut 1 base from V and 2 bases from J, with 10 bases between. The CDR3 runs to 14 residues. Germline V lookup: CDR1 SGHRS, CDR2 YFSETQ. The CDR3 region is CASSLRLSTYEQYF. The CDR3 DNA is TGCGCCAGCAGCTTGCGTCTCAGTACCTACGAGCAGTACTTC. Looking up the rest from reference TRBV5-1 and TRBJ2-7 gives the full variable domain: KAGVTQTPRYLIKTRGQQVTLSCSPISGHRSVSWYQQTPGQGLQFLFEYFSETQRNKGNFPGRFSGRQFSNSRSEMNVSTLELGDSALYLCASSLRLSTYEQYFGPGTRLTVT.

The chain couples TRBV2 to TRBJ2-4; TRBD2 is a possible D gene (6 bases). The tail of the sequence fits TRBJ2-7 better, so the J call may be wrong. CDR1 SNHLY and CDR2 FYNNEI come from the germline V gene. The CDR3 has 14 amino acids. The CDR3 reads CASSDIGGTYEQYF. The CDR3 nucleotides are TGTGCCAGCAGTGATATCGGGGGAACCTACGAGCAGTACTTC.

V gene TRBV20-1 combines with J gene TRBJ2-1, with D possibly matching TRBD2 (5 bases). CDR1 and CDR2 (germline): DFQATT, SNEGSKA (reference sequence). The germline V and J ends were trimmed by 0 bases and 12 bases, with 24 bases remaining between them. The CDR3 runs to 16 residues. The CDR3 nucleotides read TGCAGTGCTAGAGATAGGCCAGCCAGACCTCAAGGAGGGCAGTTCTTC. As protein: CSARDRPARPQGGQFF.

This clonotype was seen a single time. One end of the junction fails to match germline, which may point to a read error. For the CDR3, the DNA is TGTGCCGGCAGGGAACTAGCGGGGGGGCTGGATGAGCAGTTCTTC. This codes for CAGRELAGGLDEQFF. The genes are TRBV12-3 or TRBV12-4 and TRBJ2-1; 13 bases map to TRBD2. This CDR3 region has 15 residues.

The rearrangement joins TRBV2 to TRBJ1-1; D is unclear. The CDR3 totals 14 residues. V was trimmed by 6 bases and J by 3 bases, leaving 14 bases between them. The germline V gene encodes CDR1 SNHLY and CDR2 FYNNEI. In nucleotides, the CDR3 is TGTGCCAGCAGCCGCCAGAGGAGGGACACTGAAGCTTTCTTT. Translating it yields CASSRQRRDTEAFF.